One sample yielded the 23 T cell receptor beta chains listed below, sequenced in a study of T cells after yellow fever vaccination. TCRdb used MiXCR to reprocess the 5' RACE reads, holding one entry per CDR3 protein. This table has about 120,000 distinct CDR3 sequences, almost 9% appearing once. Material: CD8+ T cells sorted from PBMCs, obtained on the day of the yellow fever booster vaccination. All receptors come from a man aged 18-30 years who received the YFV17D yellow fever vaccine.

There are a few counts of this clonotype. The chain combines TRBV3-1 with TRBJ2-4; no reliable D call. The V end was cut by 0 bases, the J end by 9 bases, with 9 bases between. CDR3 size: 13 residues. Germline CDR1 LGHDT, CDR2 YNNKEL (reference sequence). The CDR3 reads CASSQDRKGIQYF. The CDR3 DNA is TGTGCCAGCAGCCAAGATCGAAAGGGCATTCAGTACTTC.

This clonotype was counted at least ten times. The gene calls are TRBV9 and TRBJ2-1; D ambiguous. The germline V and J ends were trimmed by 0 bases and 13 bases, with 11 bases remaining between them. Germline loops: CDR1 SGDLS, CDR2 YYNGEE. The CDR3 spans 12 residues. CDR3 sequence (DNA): TGTGCCAGCAGCGTAGGTACCACAGCTCAGTTCTTC. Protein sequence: CASSVGTTAQFF. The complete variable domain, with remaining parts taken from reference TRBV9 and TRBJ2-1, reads DSGVTQTPKHLITATGQRVTLRCSPRSGDLSVYWYQQSLDQGLQFLIQYYNGEERAKGNILERFSAQQFPDLHSELNLSSLELGDSALYFCASSVGTTAQFFGPGTRLTVL.

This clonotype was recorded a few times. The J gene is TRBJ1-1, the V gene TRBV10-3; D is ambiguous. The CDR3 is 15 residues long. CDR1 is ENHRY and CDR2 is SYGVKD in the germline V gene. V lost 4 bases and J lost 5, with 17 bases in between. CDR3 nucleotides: TGTGCCATCAGTGGCAACCTAATAACTTGGACTGAAGCTTTCTTT. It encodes CAISGNLITWTEAFF.

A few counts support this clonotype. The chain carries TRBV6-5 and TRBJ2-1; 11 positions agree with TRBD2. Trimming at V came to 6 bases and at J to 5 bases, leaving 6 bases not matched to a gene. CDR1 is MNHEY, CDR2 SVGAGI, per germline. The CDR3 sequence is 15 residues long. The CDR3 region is CASSRTSGRNNEQFF. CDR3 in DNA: TGTGCCAGCAGCAGGACTAGCGGGCGCAACAATGAGCAGTTCTTC.

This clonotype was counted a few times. In DNA, the CDR3 is TGTGCCAGCAGCCAAGGAGGTGAACTGCATGGCTACACCTTC. Amino acids: CASSQGGELHGYTF. J is TRBJ1-2 and V is TRBV4-2; D is undetermined. Between the trimmed V and J ends, which lost 1 base and 6 bases, there was a span of 12 bases. This CDR3 has 14 residues. The germline gives CDR1 LGHNA, CDR2 YNFKEQ.

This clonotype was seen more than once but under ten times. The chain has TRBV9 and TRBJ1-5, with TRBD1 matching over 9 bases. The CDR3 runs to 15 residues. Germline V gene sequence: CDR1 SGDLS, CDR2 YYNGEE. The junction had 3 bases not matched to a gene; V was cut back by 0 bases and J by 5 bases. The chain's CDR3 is CASSVGQGVDQPQHF. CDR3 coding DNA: TGTGCCAGCAGCGTAGGACAGGGGGTGGATCAGCCCCAGCATTTT.

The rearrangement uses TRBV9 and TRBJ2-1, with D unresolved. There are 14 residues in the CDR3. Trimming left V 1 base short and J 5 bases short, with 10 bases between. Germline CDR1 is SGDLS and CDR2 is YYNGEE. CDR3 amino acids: CASSVFASDNEQFF. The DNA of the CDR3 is TGTGCCAGCAGCGTATTCGCGTCAGACAATGAGCAGTTCTTC.

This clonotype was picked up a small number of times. CDR3 DNA: TGTGCCAGCCAAAAGGTGGGGGTCGATCAGCCCCAGCATTTT. It yields the protein CASQKVGVDQPQHF. V usage is TRBV19 and J usage is TRBJ1-5, with D tentatively TRBD1 (5 bases). V gave up 9 bases and J gave up 5 bases, with 17 bases separating them. Germline V gene lookup returns CDR1 LNHDA and CDR2 SQIVND (reference sequence). The CDR3 contains 14 residues.

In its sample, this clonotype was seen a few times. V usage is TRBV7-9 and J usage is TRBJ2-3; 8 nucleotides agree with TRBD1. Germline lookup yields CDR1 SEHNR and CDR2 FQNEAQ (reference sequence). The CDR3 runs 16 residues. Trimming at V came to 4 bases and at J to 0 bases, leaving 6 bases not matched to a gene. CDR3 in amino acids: CASSWGQGASTDTQYF. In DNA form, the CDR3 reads TGTGCCAGCAGCTGGGGTCAGGGGGCCAGCACAGATACGCAGTATTTT.

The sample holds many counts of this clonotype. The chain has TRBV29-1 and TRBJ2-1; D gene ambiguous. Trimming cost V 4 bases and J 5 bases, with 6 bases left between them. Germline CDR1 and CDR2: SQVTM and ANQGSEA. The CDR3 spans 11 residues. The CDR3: CSVVEHNEQFF. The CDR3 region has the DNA TGCAGCGTTGTGGAGCACAATGAGCAGTTCTTC.

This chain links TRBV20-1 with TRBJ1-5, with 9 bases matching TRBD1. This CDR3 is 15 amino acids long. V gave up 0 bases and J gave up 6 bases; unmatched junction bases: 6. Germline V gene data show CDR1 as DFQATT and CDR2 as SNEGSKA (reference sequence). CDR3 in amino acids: CSAREGTGITQPQHF. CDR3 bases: TGCAGTGCTAGAGAAGGGACAGGGATTACTCAGCCCCAGCATTTT.

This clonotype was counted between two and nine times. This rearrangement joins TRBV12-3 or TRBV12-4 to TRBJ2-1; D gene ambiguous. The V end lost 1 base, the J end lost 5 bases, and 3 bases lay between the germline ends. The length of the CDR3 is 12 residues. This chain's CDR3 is CASSLVHNEQFF. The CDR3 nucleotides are TGTGCCAGCAGTTTAGTACACAATGAGCAGTTCTTC.

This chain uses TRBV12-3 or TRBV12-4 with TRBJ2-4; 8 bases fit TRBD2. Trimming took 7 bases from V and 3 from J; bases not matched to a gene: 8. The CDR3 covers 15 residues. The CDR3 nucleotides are TGTGCCAGCATCCTCGGGAGGGTGGGCAAAAACATTCAGTACTTC. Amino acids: CASILGRVGKNIQYF.

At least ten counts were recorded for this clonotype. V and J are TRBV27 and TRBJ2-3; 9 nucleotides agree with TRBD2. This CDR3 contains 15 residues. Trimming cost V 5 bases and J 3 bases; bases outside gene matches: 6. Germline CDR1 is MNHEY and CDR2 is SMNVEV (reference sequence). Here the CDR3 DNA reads TGTGCCAGCAGTCAGTCTAGCGGGGAAACAGATACGCAGTATTTT. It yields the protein CASSQSSGETDTQYF.

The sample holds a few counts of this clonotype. The CDR3 nucleotides read TGTGCCAGCAGCCAAGAGTCGACACTACAAGAGACCCAGTACTTC. The encoded protein is CASSQESTLQETQYF. The rearrangement links TRBV14 to TRBJ2-5, with D unresolved. Germline lookup yields CDR1 SGHDN and CDR2 FVKESK. The CDR3 runs 15 residues. V dropped 0 bases and J dropped 2 bases, with 10 bases sitting between them.

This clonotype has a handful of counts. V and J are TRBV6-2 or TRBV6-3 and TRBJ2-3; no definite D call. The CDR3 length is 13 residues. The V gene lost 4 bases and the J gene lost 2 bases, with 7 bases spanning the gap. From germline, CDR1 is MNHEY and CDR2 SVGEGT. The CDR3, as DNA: TGTGCCAGCAGTTCCTTCGCCACAGATACGCAGTATTTT. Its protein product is CASSSFATDTQYF.

The CDR3 loop is CASSSWPGDTEAFF. The CDR3, as DNA: TGTGCCAGCAGCTCTTGGCCAGGGGACACTGAAGCTTTCTTT. The chain couples TRBV7-3 to TRBJ1-1, with a weak D call TRBD1 (6 bases). The germline V and J ends were trimmed by 4 bases and 3 bases, with 12 bases remaining between them. Germline V gene lookup returns CDR1 SGHTA and CDR2 FQGTGA. The CDR3 runs to 14 residues. The complete variable domain, with remaining parts taken from reference TRBV7-3 and TRBJ1-1, reads GAGVSQTPSNKVTEKGKYVELRCDPISGHTALYWYRQSLGQGPEFLIYFQGTGAADDSGLPNDRFFAVRPEGSVSTLKIQRTERGDSAVYLCASSSWPGDTEAFFGQGTRLTVV.

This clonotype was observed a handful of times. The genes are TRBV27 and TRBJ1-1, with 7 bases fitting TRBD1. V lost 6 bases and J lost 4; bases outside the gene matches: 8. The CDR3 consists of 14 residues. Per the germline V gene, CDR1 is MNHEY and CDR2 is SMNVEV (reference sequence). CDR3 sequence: CASRYITGATEAFF. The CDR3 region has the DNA TGTGCCAGCAGATACATCACAGGGGCCACTGAAGCTTTCTTT.

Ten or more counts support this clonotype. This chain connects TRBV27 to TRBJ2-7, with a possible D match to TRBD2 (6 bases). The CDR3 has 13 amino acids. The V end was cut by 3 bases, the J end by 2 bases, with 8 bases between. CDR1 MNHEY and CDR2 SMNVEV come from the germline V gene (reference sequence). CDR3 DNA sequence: TGTGCCAGCAGTTTCGGGAGCACCTACGAGCAGTACTTC. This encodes CASSFGSTYEQYF.

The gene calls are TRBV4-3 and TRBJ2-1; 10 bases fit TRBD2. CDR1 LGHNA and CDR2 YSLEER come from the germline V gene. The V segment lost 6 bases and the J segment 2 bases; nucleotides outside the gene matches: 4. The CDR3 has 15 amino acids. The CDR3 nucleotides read TGCGCCAGCAGACCCGGGACTAGCGCCTACAATGAGCAGTTCTTC. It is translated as CASRPGTSAYNEQFF.

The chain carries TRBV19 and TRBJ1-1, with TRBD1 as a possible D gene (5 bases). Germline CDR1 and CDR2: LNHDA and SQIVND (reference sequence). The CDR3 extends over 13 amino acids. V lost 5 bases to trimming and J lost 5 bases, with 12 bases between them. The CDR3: CASSYGGVTEAFF. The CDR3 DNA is TGTGCCAGTAGTTATGGGGGGGTAACTGAAGCTTTCTTT. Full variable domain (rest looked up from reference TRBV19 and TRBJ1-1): DGGITQSPKYLFRKEGQNVTLSCEQNLNHDAMYWYRQDPGQGLRLIYYSQIVNDFQKGDIAEGYSVSREKKESFPLTVTSAQKNPTAFYLCASSYGGVTEAFFGQGTRLTVV.

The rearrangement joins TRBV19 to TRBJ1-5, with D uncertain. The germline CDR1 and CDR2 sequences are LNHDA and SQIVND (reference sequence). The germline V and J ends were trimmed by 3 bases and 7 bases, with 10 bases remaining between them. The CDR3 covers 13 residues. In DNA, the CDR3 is TGTGCCAGTAGTATTGGGATCCCCCAGCCCCAGCATTTT. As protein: CASSIGIPQPQHF.

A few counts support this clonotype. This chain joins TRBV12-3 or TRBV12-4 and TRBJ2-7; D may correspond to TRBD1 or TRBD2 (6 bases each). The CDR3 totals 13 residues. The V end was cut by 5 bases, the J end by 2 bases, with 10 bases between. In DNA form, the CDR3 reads TGTGCCAGCAGTGCCGGGGGCCCCTACGAGCAGTACTTC. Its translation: CASSAGGPYEQYF.